These 23 T cell receptor beta chains originate from one sample sequenced in a study of shared clonotypes between healthy human individuals. Measured with immunoSEQ multiplex PCR; TCRdb has only the in-frame clones, and not every one. Among roughly 2.5 million clones listed, over 85% were seen once. Sequencing was done on a sample of naive CD4+ T cells sorted from blood. Documented subset: CD45RA+ positively selected. The receptors here all came from a man between 18 and 29 years old in good health.

The chain links TRBV5-6 to TRBJ2-1, with TRBD1 matching over 9 bases. Trimming removed 6 bases from V and 3 bases from J; junction bases left unmatched: 7. The germline V gene has CDR1 SGHDT and CDR2 YYEEEE. This CDR3 is built from 15 residues. CDR3 amino acids: CASTLGQGIYNEQFF. CDR3 DNA sequence: TGTGCCAGCACCCTCGGACAGGGGATCTACAATGAGCAGTTCTTC.

This chain links TRBV10-3 with TRBJ1-3, with TRBD1 as a possible D gene (5 bases). In germline, CDR1 is ENHRY, CDR2 SYGVKD. Trimming took off 0 bases at V and 9 bases at J, with 15 bases between the two ends. The CDR3 covers 15 residues. CDR3: CAISESNAAGGTIYF. In nucleotides, the CDR3 is TGTGCCATCAGTGAGTCGAATGCCGCTGGGGGCACCATATATTTT.

As regards this clone: Other DNA sequences in the same sample also yield this CDR3. The chain recombines TRBV27 with TRBJ2-7; D unresolved. Trimming took 3 bases from V and 1 from J, leaving 7 bases between them. Germline V gives CDR1 MNHEY, CDR2 SMNVEV (reference sequence). The CDR3 length is 13 residues. The CDR3 DNA sequence: TGTGCCAGCAGTTTTCAGTTTTCCTACGAGCAGTACTTC. Its translation: CASSFQFSYEQYF.

About this clone: The junction differs from germline at one of its ends, possibly a read error. The chain uses TRBV7-7 and TRBJ2-7; D might be TRBD1 (5 bases). CDR1 and CDR2 from the germline V gene are SSHAT and FNYEAQ (reference sequence). The CDR3 runs 13 residues. Here the CDR3 reads CASSLWAGYEQYF. In DNA, the CDR3 is TGTGCTAGCAGCTTATGGGCAGGGTACGAGCAGTACTTC.

The V gene is TRBV7-8, the J gene TRBJ2-7, with 13 positions matching TRBD2. Trimming at V came to 5 bases and at J to 2 bases, leaving 3 bases not matched to a gene. Germline CDR1 reads SGHVS; CDR2 reads FQNEAQ. This CDR3 contains 15 residues. CDR3 sequence: CASSLTSGGAYEQYF. The CDR3 nucleotides read TGTGCCAGCAGCCTAACTAGCGGGGGGGCCTACGAGCAGTACTTC.

V usage is TRBV18 and J usage is TRBJ1-4; the match to TRBD1 covers 7 bases. This CDR3 region has 16 residues. Trimming removed 3 bases from V and 5 bases from J; junction bases left unmatched: 9. CDR1 and CDR2 (germline): KGHSH, LQKENI. In nucleotides, the CDR3 is TGTGCCAGCTCACCGTTGCAGGGACAGATAAATGAAAAACTGTTTTTT. Translation gives CASSPLQGQINEKLFF.

The V and J genes are TRBV7-9 and TRBJ1-3, with TRBD1 identical over 9 bases. Trimming removed 5 bases from V and 2 bases from J; junction bases left unmatched: 4. Germline V gene data show CDR1 as SEHNR and CDR2 as FQNEAQ (reference sequence). This CDR3 is built from 15 residues. CDR3 DNA: TGTGCCAGCAGCCTGCGGACAGGGGCTGGAAACACCATATATTTT. Its protein product is CASSLRTGAGNTIYF.

The V call is TRBV6-5, the J call TRBJ1-5; 7 bases are shared with TRBD1. V lost 6 bases to trimming and J lost 10 bases; unmatched junction nucleotides: 9. From germline, CDR1 is MNHEY and CDR2 SVGAGI. The CDR3 is made up of 13 amino acids. CDR3 in amino acids: CASSRDSGGPQHF. The DNA of the CDR3 is TGTGCCAGCAGCCGGGACAGCGGAGGACCCCAGCATTTT.

As for this clone: This same CDR3 is encoded by further DNA sequences in the sample. The gene calls are TRBV19 and TRBJ1-3; D is unresolved. Trimming pared 6 bases from V and 0 bases from J, leaving 6 bases between. Germline CDR1 LNHDA, CDR2 SQIVND (reference sequence). The CDR3 spans 13 residues. The CDR3 reads CASRWGSGNTIYF. Here the CDR3 DNA reads TGTGCCAGTAGGTGGGGCTCTGGAAACACCATATATTTT.

The J gene is TRBJ2-7, the V gene TRBV7-2; 9 nucleotides match TRBD2. V shed 6 bases, J shed 3 bases, and the junction held 12 bases outside the gene matches. In germline, CDR1 is SGHTA, CDR2 FQGNSA. This CDR3 comprises 16 residues. The CDR3 is CASRGFSGSLSYEQYF. The DNA for the CDR3 is TGTGCCAGCAGGGGTTTTAGCGGGAGTTTAAGCTACGAGCAGTACTTC.

This clone has only one observation. The chain carries TRBV5-1 and TRBJ1-4; 7 positions match TRBD1. The CDR3 is made up of 17 amino acids. V lost 4 bases and J lost 2; bases outside the gene matches: 11. Germline CDR1 reads SGHRS; CDR2 reads YFSETQ. The CDR3 DNA follows: TGCGCCAGCAGCCCCCCGACAGGGACGGCGACTAATGAAAAACTGTTTTTT. Translation: CASSPPTGTATNEKLFF. The variable domain in full, with the rest retrieved from reference TRBV5-1 and TRBJ1-4, is KAGVTQTPRYLIKTRGQQVTLSCSPISGHRSVSWYQQTPGQGLQFLFEYFSETQRNKGNFPGRFSGRQFSNSRSEMNVSTLELGDSALYLCASSPPTGTATNEKLFFGSGTQLSVL.

The chain combines TRBV30 with TRBJ2-7, with TRBD2 matching over 11 bases. Looked up from germline, CDR1 is GTSNPN and CDR2 is SVGIG (reference sequence). J was trimmed by 2 bases and V by 4 bases; bases with no gene match: 4. This CDR3 has 14 residues. CDR3 sequence (DNA): TGTGCCTGGATTAAGACTAGCGGGGCCTACGAGCAGTACTTC. This sequence encodes CAWIKTSGAYEQYF. Based on the CDR3 plus reference TRBV30 and TRBJ2-7, the full variable domain is SQTIHQWPATLVQPVGSPLSLECTVEGTSNPNLYWYRQAAGRGLQLLFYSVGIGQISSEVPQNLSASRPQDRQFILSSKKLLLSDSGFYLCAWIKTSGAYEQYFGPGTRLTVT.

With respect to this clone: This same CDR3 is encoded by further DNA sequences in the sample. This sequence joins TRBV19 and TRBJ2-1; weak D call: TRBD2 (5 bases). CDR1 is LNHDA, CDR2 SQIVND, per germline (reference sequence). The CDR3 extends over 11 amino acids. V was clipped by 9 bases and J by 3 bases, with 6 bases between them. DNA of the CDR3: TGTGCCAGCCGGGACTACAATGAGCAGTTCTTC. It translates to CASRDYNEQFF.

This chain links TRBV4-2 with TRBJ1-1; D possibly corresponds to TRBD1 (5 bases). The germline CDR1 and CDR2 sequences are LGHNA and YNFKEQ. V was pared by 1 base and J by 6 bases, with 9 bases between. The CDR3 length is 13 residues. The CDR3 bases are TGTGCCAGCAGCCAAGGAGGGGTGGCTGAAGCTTTCTTT. Protein: CASSQGGVAEAFF.

With respect to this clone: The junction differs from germline at one of its ends, possibly a read error. The rearrangement uses TRBV7-7 and TRBJ2-7, with 7 bases that match TRBD2. Germline V CDR1 and CDR2: SSHAT, FNYEAQ (reference sequence). This CDR3 comprises 14 residues. CDR3 DNA: TGTGCTAGCAGCTTAGCGGGTGCAGATTCCGAGCAGTACTTC. The encoded protein is CASSLAGADSEQYF.

The chain joins TRBV2 to TRBJ2-3, with D perhaps assigned TRBD1 or TRBD2 (5 bases each). CDR3 length: 14 amino acids. Germline values: CDR1 SNHLY, CDR2 FYNNEI. V was shortened by 6 bases and J by 5 bases, with 15 bases between the two germline ends. This CDR3 reads CASRTGQAGDTQYF. CDR3 sequence (DNA): TGTGCCAGCAGGACGGGGCAGGCGGGAGATACGCAGTATTTT.

The V and J genes are TRBV5-6 and TRBJ2-7; 14 bases line up with TRBD2. The V segment lost 4 bases and the J segment 9 bases; nucleotides outside the gene matches: 15. The germline V gene encodes CDR1 SGHDT and CDR2 YYEEEE. CDR3 length: 17 residues. The CDR3 DNA follows: TGTGCCAGCAGCCCGGGGACTAGCGGGGGATCACCCCTGGGGCAGTACTTC. It codes for CASSPGTSGGSPLGQYF.

The chain uses TRBV5-1 and TRBJ2-7, with 8 bases matching TRBD1. CDR1 SGHRS and CDR2 YFSETQ come from the germline V gene. Germline trimming cut 5 bases from V and 7 bases from J; bases unmatched to any gene: 14. The CDR3 is 15 residues long. The CDR3 DNA follows: TGCGCCAGCAGTCTTATAGGACAGGGCCCGGGAGAGCAGTACTTC. Translation: CASSLIGQGPGEQYF.

The genes are TRBV19 and TRBJ1-2; the D is unclear. Germline V gene sequence: CDR1 LNHDA, CDR2 SQIVND (reference sequence). Trimming removed 7 bases at V and 4 bases at J, with 10 bases between. The CDR3 loop spans 12 amino acids. CDR3: CASNGGRYGYTF. The CDR3 DNA sequence: TGTGCCAGTAATGGCGGCCGCTATGGCTACACCTTC.

V usage is TRBV2 and J usage is TRBJ2-7; 10 nucleotides align to TRBD1. The germline CDR1 and CDR2 sequences are SNHLY and FYNNEI. Unmatched junction bases numbered 14, after V lost 6 bases and J lost 6 bases. The length of the CDR3 is 16 residues. The CDR3 loop is CASSSSTRDRGTEQYF. The CDR3 DNA reads TGTGCCAGCAGCTCATCGACAAGGGACAGGGGAACCGAGCAGTACTTC.

V is TRBV18 and J is TRBJ2-5; a weak D match, TRBD2 (5 bases). V was pared by 6 bases and J by 0 bases, with 11 bases between. There are 14 residues in the CDR3. In germline, CDR1 is KGHSH, CDR2 LQKENI. DNA for the CDR3: TGTGCCAGCTCCCGGGGAGCGTACCAAGAGACCCAGTACTTC. Its protein is CASSRGAYQETQYF.

The V and J genes are TRBV30 and TRBJ1-1; 11 bases are a match to TRBD1. The CDR3 contains 15 residues. Germline values: CDR1 GTSNPN, CDR2 SVGIG (reference sequence). J gave up 3 bases and V 3 bases, and 6 bases lay outside the gene matches. The CDR3, as DNA: TGTGCCTGGAGCCGGGACAGGGGGGAATACACTGAAGCTTTCTTT. It codes for CAWSRDRGEYTEAFF. Based on the CDR3 plus reference TRBV30 and TRBJ1-1, the full variable domain is SQTIHQWPATLVQPVGSPLSLECTVEGTSNPNLYWYRQAAGRGLQLLFYSVGIGQISSEVPQNLSASRPQDRQFILSSKKLLLSDSGFYLCAWSRDRGEYTEAFFGQGTRLTVV.

A remark on this clone: The same CDR3 also results from other DNA sequences found in this sample. This chain joins TRBV5-1 and TRBJ1-1; D is uncertain. The CDR3 covers 11 residues. CDR1 SGHRS and CDR2 YFSETQ come from the germline V gene. Trimming cost V 5 bases and J 4 bases, with 6 bases left between them. As DNA, the CDR3 is TGCGCCAGCAGTCTAGGCACTGAAGCTTTCTTT. It translates to CASSLGTEAFF.